The TCR beta chain described here comes from a study of shared clonotypes between healthy human individuals. About the research overall: Used for every donor were three CD4 naive, three CD4 memory, two CD8 naive and one CD8 memory plate.

Both subsets, CD45RA+ naive and CD45RA-negative memory, were split from the CD4+ cells. As for this clone: Antigen unknown.

Broader study findings: Sampling was confined to blood; repertoires within tissues likely differ.

Replicate PCRs from sorted subsets contained roughly 220 ng DNA, which is 30,000 to 35,000 T cell genomes. Generated by immunoSEQ multiplex PCR, the TCRdb table keeps only in-frame clones and is missing some. The table includes roughly 1,000,000 clones, 70% to 80% detected once. Trimming pared 11 bases from V and 5 bases from J, leaving 22 bases between. CDR3 length: 14 amino acids. Germline V gene data show CDR1 as SGHVT and CDR2 as SQSDAQ. Specimen: memory CD4+ T cells from PBMCs. Subset described: CD45RA-negative fraction. The clonotype originates from a man younger than 35 in good health. Some clones in this sample may be carry-over from other donors' samples. The rearrangement uses TRBV7-4 and TRBJ2-7; TRBD1 or TRBD2 may be the D gene (5 bases each). The CDR3 DNA follows: TGTGCCGTCTGTAAACCGGGACCTAGTGACGAGCAGTACTTC. Its protein is CAVCKPGPSDEQYF. The full variable domain, completed using reference TRBV7-4 and TRBJ2-7, is GAGVSQSPRYKVAKRGRDVALRCDSISGHVTLYWYRQTLGQGSEVLTYSQSDAQRDKSGRPSGRFSAERPERSVSTLKIQRTEQGDSAVYLCAVCKPGPSDEQYFGPGTRLTVT.